The 2 T cell receptor beta chains below come from one sample, sequenced in a study of T cells in women clearing cervical HPV infection. Profiled with immunoSEQ multiplex PCR; TCRdb holds only in-frame clones, not every one. The table lists around 39,000 clones. Sequenced input: blood buffy coat. These receptors were taken from a woman between 18 and 70 years old with a cervical HPV16 infection that either progressed to CIN3+ or cleared (not recorded which).

Regarding this clone: The read comes to an end 3 residues before the CDR3 does, leaving the germline J gene to fill in the end. The chain couples TRBV7-8 to TRBJ2-1; 9 positions match TRBD1. The CDR3 has 14 residues. Germline lookup yields CDR1 SGHVS and CDR2 FQNEAQ. Trimming took 5 bases from V and 4 from J; bases not matched to a gene: 3. CDR3 amino acids: CASSGQGRYNEQFF. The DNA read from the CDR3 is TGTGCCAGCAGCGGACAGGGGCGATACAATGAG. The full variable domain, in which reference TRBV7-8 and TRBJ2-1 provide the parts outside the CDR3, is GAGVSQSPRYKVAKRGQDVALRCDPISGHVSLFWYQQALGQGPEFLTYFQNEAQLDKSGLPSDRFFAERPEGSVSTLKIQRTQQEDSAVYLCASSGQGRYNEQFFGPGTRLTVL.

To note about this clone: The read ends 3 residues shy of where the CDR3 ends; the end is completed using the germline J gene. V usage is TRBV18 and J usage is TRBJ1-2; D gene ambiguous. The germline V gene encodes CDR1 KGHSH and CDR2 LQKENI. The CDR3 totals 13 residues. The sequenced part of the CDR3 DNA is TGTGCCAGCTCACCACCGAACGCCTACGAC. Amino acid sequence: CASSPPNAYD. The full-length CDR3 reads as CASSPPNAYDYTF.